This TCR beta chain was documented in a study of cytomegalovirus exposure and HLA in healthy donors. About the study: The study placed approximately 78% of its 350 to 400 genotyped donors in the Caucasian-associated ancestry cluster.

In the case of this clone: Its antigen is as yet unknown.

The V gene end was trimmed by 2 bases and the J gene end by 1 base; junction bases not matched to a gene: 5. This CDR3 is built from 18 residues. Germline V gene lookup returns CDR1 SEHNR and CDR2 FQNEAQ (reference sequence). Study-wide results and caveats: As a later analysis showed, a missense DCLRE1C variant was linked to trimming of TCR beta V- and J-genes. A further, later analysis showed that HLA-associated TCR beta chains (compared with equally common others) were more clonally expanded.

Primers included in the PCR were 60 Vbeta and 13 Jbeta primers. The repertoire was sequenced with immunoSEQ multiplex PCR; TCRdb's copy has only in-frame clones and lacks some. The table records approximately 250,000 clones, more than 70% of them present only once. This chain uses TRBV7-9 with TRBJ2-3, with TRBD2 identical over 14 bases. This TCR derives from a boy aged 5-17 years in good health and CMV-seronegative. Sequencing was done on a sample of PBMCs. The CDR3 here is CASSLSGTSGGRTDTQYF. CDR3 coding DNA: TGTGCCAGCAGCTTATCCGGGACTAGCGGGGGACGCACAGATACGCAGTATTTT.